This TCR beta chain was recovered during a study of shared clonotypes between healthy human individuals. General observations from the study: Generation probabilities were higher for clonotypes shared across all four sorted-subset donors than for unshared ones.

CDR3 length: 14 residues. Germline V gives CDR1 SGHTA, CDR2 FQGTGA. With 5 bases clipped from V and 9 bases from J, the junction kept 8 bases outside the gene matches. Notes on this clone: Its antigen is undetermined.

Method: immunoSEQ multiplex PCR; TCRdb's copy keeps in-frame clones and lacks some. The table includes approximately 2.5 million clones, 93% detected once. The gene calls are TRBV7-3 and TRBJ1-4, with 8 bases aligning to TRBD1. The source is a man between 18 and 29 years old in good health. Some clones in this sample may be carry-over from other donors' samples. The sample taken for sequencing was naive CD4+ T cells from PBMCs. Subset given: CD45RA+ positively selected. CDR3 sequence: CASSPGQGFQKLFF. In DNA form, the CDR3 reads TGTGCCAGCAGCCCCGGACAGGGTTTTCAAAAACTGTTTTTT.